The subject of this entry is one T cell receptor beta chain. This sample is part of a study of PD-L1 blockade in urothelial cancer. Trimming removed 4 bases from V and 3 bases from J, with 19 bases in between. Germline loops: CDR1 MDHEN, CDR2 SYDVKM. The CDR3 consists of 17 residues. Sequencing was performed with immunoSEQ multiplex PCR; in TCRdb, only in-frame clones are kept and a portion is missing. Of about 51,000 clones in the sample, around 88% were seen once. The rearrangement uses TRBV28 and TRBJ2-1, with TRBD2 as a possible D gene (5 bases). Specimen: PBMCs, collected around atezolizumab (anti-PD-L1) treatment. This sequence was found in a man aged 60 to 69 with urothelial cancer. CDR3 amino acids: CASSSAGRGTDYNEQFF. The DNA of the CDR3 is TGTGCCAGCAGTTCTGCGGGTCGGGGTACCGACTACAATGAGCAGTTCTTC.